The clone carrying this T cell receptor beta chain was counted ten times or more. The antigen is undetermined. The source of the sample is a study of identical twins. Study results and limitations: Memory repertoires lacked the insertion deficit that abundant cord blood beta clonotypes showed.

TCRdb re-called the 5' RACE reads through MiXCR, storing one row per CDR3 protein. This sample has about 250,000 distinct CDR3 sequences; 6% to 8.5% occur once, and the top ten carry about 5.8%. Germline V gene sequence: CDR1 SGHDT, CDR2 YYEEEE. The CDR3 covers 13 residues. V was pared by 2 bases and J by 2 bases, with 7 bases between. The sample was also reused in another study, on yellow fever vaccine responses in identical twins.

V usage is TRBV5-6 and J usage is TRBJ1-2; D uncertain. Sample: CD8+ T cells sorted from blood. The source is a young woman in good health. This chain's CDR3 is CASSFGENYGYTF. As DNA, the CDR3 is TGTGCCAGCAGCTTCGGGGAGAACTATGGCTACACCTTC. The whole variable domain, filled in from reference TRBV5-6 and TRBJ1-2, reads DAGVTQSPTHLIKTRGQQVTLRCSPKSGHDTVSWYQQALGQGPQFIFQYYEEEERQRGNFPDRFSGHQFPNYSSELNVNALLLGDSALYLCASSFGENYGYTFGSGTRLTVV.